Sequencing of this T cell receptor beta chain was carried out in a study of T cells in Graves' hyperthyroidism and ophthalmopathy. Study at large: Peripheral blood sampling occurred at initial diagnosis, before any treatment.

Study-level points and caveats: Most expanded thyroid clonotypes above 0.001 recurred in blood.

The hyperthyroidism was newly diagnosed and had lasted under 2 months; the patients were aged 18 to 65. This clonotype was recorded many times. The antigen remains unidentified. Amplification of TCR beta CDR3 regions was performed using RNA transcripts as template. First-round RT-PCR targeting the TCR CDR3 was performed with the HTBI primer set. Each CDR3 protein gets one entry after TCRdb re-called the multiplex PCR reads with MiXCR. This table holds 350,000 to 450,000 distinct CDR3 sequences, about a sixth found once. The ends lost 2 bases at V and 3 bases at J; junction bases unmatched: 10. Germline CDR1 and CDR2: SGHVS and FQNEAQ. CDR3 length: 17 amino acids.

The specimen was blood. The chain joins TRBV7-8 to TRBJ2-1, with 7 bases fitting TRBD1. This receptor was taken from a woman in her thirties with Graves' hyperthyroidism that later progressed to Graves' ophthalmopathy. CDR3 sequence: CASSLSPGGSLYNEQFF. CDR3 coding DNA: TGTGCCAGCAGCTTATCCCCAGGGGGATCCCTCTACAATGAGCAGTTCTTC.